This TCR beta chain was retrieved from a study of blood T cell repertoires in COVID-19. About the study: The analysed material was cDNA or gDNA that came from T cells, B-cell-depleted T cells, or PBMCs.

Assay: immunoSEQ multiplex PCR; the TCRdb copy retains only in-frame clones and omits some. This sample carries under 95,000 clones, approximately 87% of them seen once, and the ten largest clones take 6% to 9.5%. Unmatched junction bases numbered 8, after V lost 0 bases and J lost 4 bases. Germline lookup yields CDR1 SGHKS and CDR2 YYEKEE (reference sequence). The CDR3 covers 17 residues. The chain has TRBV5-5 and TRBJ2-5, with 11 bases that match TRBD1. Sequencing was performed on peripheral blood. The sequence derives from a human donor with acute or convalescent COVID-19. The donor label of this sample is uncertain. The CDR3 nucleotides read TGTGCCAGCAGCTTGGGGACAGGGGGCGCTGATTTAGAGACCCAGTACTTC. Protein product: CASSLGTGGADLETQYF. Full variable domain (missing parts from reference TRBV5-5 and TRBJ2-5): DAGVTQSPTHLIKTRGQQVTLRCSPISGHKSVSWYQQVLGQGPQFIFQYYEKEERGRGNFPDRFSARQFPNYSSELNVNALLLGDSALYLCASSLGTGGADLETQYFGPGTRLLVL.